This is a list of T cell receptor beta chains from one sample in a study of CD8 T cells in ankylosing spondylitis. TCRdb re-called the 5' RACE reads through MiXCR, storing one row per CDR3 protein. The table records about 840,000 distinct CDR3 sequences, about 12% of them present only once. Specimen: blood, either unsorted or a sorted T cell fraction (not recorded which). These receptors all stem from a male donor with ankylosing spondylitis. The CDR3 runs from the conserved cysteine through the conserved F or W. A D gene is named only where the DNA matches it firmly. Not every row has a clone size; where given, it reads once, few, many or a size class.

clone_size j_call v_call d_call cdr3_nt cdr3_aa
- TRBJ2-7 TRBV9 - TGTGCCAGCAGCGCCACACAGGGACCCTACGAGCAGTACTTC CASSATQGPYEQYF
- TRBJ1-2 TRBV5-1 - TGCGCCAGCTCAGACATGCGGGGGATTTATGGCTACACCTTC CASSDMRGIYGYTF
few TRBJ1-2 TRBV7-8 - TGTGCCAGCAGCTTTGAGGTCAACTATGGCTACACCTTC CASSFEVNYGYTF
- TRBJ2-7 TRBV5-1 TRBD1 TGCGCCAGCAGCTTGGCCCGGGACAGGGCTTACGAGCAGTACTTC CASSLARDRAYEQYF
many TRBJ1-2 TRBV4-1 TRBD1 TGCGCCAGCAGCCAGGGAGGCAGGGGGCGCCGAAATGATGGCTACACCTTC CASSQGGRGRRNDGYTF
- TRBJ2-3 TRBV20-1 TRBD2 TGCAGTCAAGTCGGGACTAGCGAACCCACAGATACGCAGTATTTT CSQVGTSEPTDTQYF
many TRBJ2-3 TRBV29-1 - TGCAGCGTTTTATTCGGGAACACCAATCCGGATACGCAGTATTTT CSVLFGNTNPDTQYF
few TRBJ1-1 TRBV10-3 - TGTGCCACAGGAACAGGGTACGACACTGAAGCTTTCTTT CATGTGYDTEAFF
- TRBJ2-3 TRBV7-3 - TGTGCCAGCAGCCCCAAAGTAAGGGCGAGAAGCACAGATACGCAGTATTTT CASSPKVRARSTDTQYF
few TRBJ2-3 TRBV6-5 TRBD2 TGTGCCAGCCATAGCGGGGGAGATACGCAGTATTTT CASHSGGDTQYF
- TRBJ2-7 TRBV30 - TGTGCCTGGAGTAAAGGTCAGCGGATCCGTAGCGAGCAGTACTTC CAWSKGQRIRSEQYF
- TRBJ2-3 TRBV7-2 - TGTGCCAGCAGCGCAGACGGGGGAACAGATACGCAGTATTTT CASSADGGTDTQYF
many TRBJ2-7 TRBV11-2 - TGTGCCAGCAGCCGGCTGCGAGCGACCAGCTCCTACGAGCAGTACTTC CASSRLRATSSYEQYF
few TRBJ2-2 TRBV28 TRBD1 TGTGCCAGCAGTTCCCCGGGACAGGGGTTGACCGGGGAGCTGTTTTTT CASSSPGQGLTGELFF
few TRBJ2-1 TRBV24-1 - TGTGCCACCAGCTTTTTTGGGCATGAGCAGTTCTTC CATSFFGHEQFF
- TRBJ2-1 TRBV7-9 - TGTGCCAGCAGCTTTTGGCAGCTCGACAATGAGCAGTTCTTC CASSFWQLDNEQFF
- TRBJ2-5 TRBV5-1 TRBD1 TGCGCCAGCAGCCTAGGACAGGGTGGTTCCTGGGAGACCCAGTACTTC CASSLGQGGSWETQYF